The clone carrying this T cell receptor (beta chain) was seen a single time. Antigen unknown. The table came from immunoSEQ multiplex PCR; TCRdb's copy has only in-frame clones and leaves some out. The sample lists 35,000 to 50,000 clones, approximately 70% occurring once. After autologous stem cell transplantation all patients relapsed, and prior brentuximab vedotin exposure differed between cohorts. Progressive disease, partial response or complete response was each patient's best response. The data derive from a study of PD-1 blockade in classical Hodgkin lymphoma. Study-level points and caveats: There was a significant rise in CD4+ TCR diversity by C4D1, with no such rise for CD8+. Complete responders' diversity at baseline resembled that of newly diagnosed patients. The study reported lower baseline TCR diversity in newly diagnosed patients than in healthy donors.

CDR3 length equals 14 residues. V lost 1 base to trimming and J lost 2 bases, with 8 bases between them. Per germline, CDR1 SGHTA and CDR2 FQGNSA. This rearrangement joins TRBV7-2 to TRBJ1-2; D may be TRBD1 (5 bases). Sequenced material: peripheral blood mononuclear cells (PBMCs), taken before the second cycle of nivolumab. This TCR came from a human donor with classical Hodgkin lymphoma. Here the CDR3 DNA reads TGTGCCAGCAGCTTAGGAGGGGCCAACTATGGCTACACCTTC. This translates into CASSLGGANYGYTF.